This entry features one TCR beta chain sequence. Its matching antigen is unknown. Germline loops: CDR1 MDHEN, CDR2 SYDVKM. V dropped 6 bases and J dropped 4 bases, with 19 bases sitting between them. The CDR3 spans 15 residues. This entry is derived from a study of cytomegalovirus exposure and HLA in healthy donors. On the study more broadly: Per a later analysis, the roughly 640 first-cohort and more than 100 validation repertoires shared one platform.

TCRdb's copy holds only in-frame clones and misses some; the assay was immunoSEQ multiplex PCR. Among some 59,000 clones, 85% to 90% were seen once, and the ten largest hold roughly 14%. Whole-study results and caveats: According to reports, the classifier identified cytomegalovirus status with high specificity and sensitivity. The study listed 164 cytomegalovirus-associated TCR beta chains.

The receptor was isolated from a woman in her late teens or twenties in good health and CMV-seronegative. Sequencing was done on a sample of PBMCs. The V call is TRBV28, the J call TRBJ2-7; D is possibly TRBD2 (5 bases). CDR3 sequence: CASSQTPPSGYEQYF. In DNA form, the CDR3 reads TGTGCCAGCAGCCAGACCCCTCCCTCGGGGTACGAGCAGTACTTC. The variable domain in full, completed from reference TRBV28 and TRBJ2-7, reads DVKVTQSSRYLVKRTGEKVFLECVQDMDHENMFWYRQDPGLGLRLIYFSYDVKMKEKGDIPEGYSVSREKKERFSLILESASTNQTSMYLCASSQTPPSGYEQYFGPGTRLTVT.